This T cell receptor beta chain was retrieved from a study of graft-versus-host responses after intestinal transplantation. This clone was seen once. TCRdb's table, derived via immunoSEQ multiplex PCR, lists solely in-frame clones and lacks some. The table has some 45,000 clones, about 94% seen once. This CDR3 region has 16 residues. The V gene's germline CDR1 is SGHKS and CDR2 YYEKEE (reference sequence). Trimming removed 1 base from V and 0 bases from J, with 8 bases in between. This TCR derives from a human patient who received an intestinal transplant, so some T cells may come from the graft donor. The material sequenced was PBMCs, taken 330 to 350 days after intestinal transplant. This chain connects TRBV5-5 to TRBJ2-6; D not resolved. The CDR3 sequence: CASSLHLISGANVLTF. For the CDR3, the DNA is TGTGCCAGCAGCTTGCACCTAATCTCTGGGGCCAACGTCCTGACTTTC.